One sample yielded the 23 T cell receptor beta chains listed below, sequenced in a study of shared clonotypes between healthy human individuals. Method: immunoSEQ multiplex PCR; TCRdb's copy keeps in-frame clones and lacks some. The sample yields roughly 320,000 clones, around nine tenths seen once. The sequenced material came from memory CD8+ T cells sorted from blood. Subset in this sample: CD45RO+ cells pooled with CCR7-negative TemRA cells. The receptors stem from a man in his late teens or twenties in good health.

CDR3 in DNA: TGTGCCAGCAGTCTCTTAGGGGGGGCCCCCTCGTCCCTCCACTTT. It specifies CASSLLGGAPSSLHF. The genes are TRBV28 and TRBJ1-6; a weak D match, TRBD1 (6 bases). Germline V gene lookup returns CDR1 MDHEN and CDR2 SYDVKM. The CDR3 contains 15 residues. V gave up 5 bases and J gave up 14 bases, with 22 bases separating them.

The chain uses TRBV9 and TRBJ2-7, with D unresolved. Trimming cost V 3 bases and J 3 bases, with 7 bases left between them. Germline V CDR1 and CDR2: SGDLS, YYNGEE. The CDR3 runs 12 residues. In DNA, the CDR3 is TGTGCCAGCAGCGCCAGTTTCTACGAGCAGTACTTC. This encodes CASSASFYEQYF.

Only one count was recorded for this clone. The V gene is TRBV11-2, the J gene TRBJ2-1, with 7 bases fitting TRBD1. The germline gives CDR1 SGHAT, CDR2 FQNNGV. The ends lost 3 bases at V and 5 bases at J; junction bases unmatched: 10. The CDR3 extends over 16 amino acids. The CDR3 loop is CASSLLTGSINNEQFF. In DNA, the CDR3 is TGTGCCAGCAGCTTGTTGACAGGGTCGATAAACAATGAGCAGTTCTTC.

V gene TRBV4-1 combines with J gene TRBJ2-7, with 10 bases lining up with TRBD2. The V gene's germline CDR1 is MGHRA and CDR2 YSYEKL. The V gene end was trimmed by 1 base and the J gene end by 3 bases; junction bases not matched to a gene: 0. CDR3 length: 14 residues. CDR3 in DNA: TGCGCCAGCAGCCAAGCTAGCGGGGGCTACGAGCAGTACTTC. This encodes CASSQASGGYEQYF.

The rearrangement uses TRBV2 and TRBJ1-3; weak D call: TRBD1 (5 bases). Germline lookup yields CDR1 SNHLY and CDR2 FYNNEI. Trimming pared 6 bases from V and 0 bases from J, leaving 12 bases between. This CDR3 region has 15 residues. CDR3 sequence (DNA): TGTGCCAGCAGAGCCGACAGAACCTCTGGAAACACCATATATTTT. It is translated as CASRADRTSGNTIYF.

The chain joins TRBV2 to TRBJ2-5; D might be TRBD1 (5 bases). Trimming shortened V by 4 bases and J by 1 base, and 22 bases separated the two germline ends. This CDR3 contains 18 residues. CDR1 SNHLY and CDR2 FYNNEI come from the germline V gene. This chain's CDR3 is CASSGAQGFWVPQETQYF. The CDR3 nucleotides read TGTGCCAGCAGTGGTGCGCAGGGTTTTTGGGTGCCCCAAGAGACCCAGTACTTC.

The genes are TRBV11-2 and TRBJ2-5, with D possibly TRBD2 on 5 matching bases. Germline V gives CDR1 SGHAT, CDR2 FQNNGV. Trimming pared 5 bases from V and 5 bases from J, leaving 18 bases between. The CDR3 is 15 residues long. The CDR3 DNA reads TGTGCCAGCAGCAAGACTACCCGGGGTTCGGAGACCCAGTACTTC. Translation: CASSKTTRGSETQYF.

The gene calls are TRBV27 and TRBJ2-7, with a possible D match to TRBD1 (6 bases). Germline assignment: CDR1 MNHEY and CDR2 SMNVEV (reference sequence). V gave up 6 bases and J gave up 2 bases, with 11 bases separating them. The CDR3 has 13 residues. This CDR3 is CASSYGTTYEQYF. CDR3 nucleotides: TGTGCCAGCAGCTATGGGACAACCTACGAGCAGTACTTC.

This clone appeared a single time. The chain combines TRBV11-3 with TRBJ2-4, with 7 bases identical to TRBD1. V lost 5 bases, J lost 5 bases, and 3 bases stayed unmatched. The CDR3 sequence is 13 residues long. From germline, CDR1 is SGHNT and CDR2 YENEEA. The CDR3 DNA reads TGTGCCAGCAGCCGGGACAGACAAAACATTCAGTACTTC. As protein: CASSRDRQNIQYF.

As concerns this clone: The sample has other DNA sequences that encode this CDR3 too. The CDR3: CASSLQGNSNQPQHF. The CDR3 DNA reads TGTGCCAGCAGCTTACAGGGCAATAGCAATCAGCCCCAGCATTTT. This chain connects TRBV7-9 to TRBJ1-5, with a possible D match to TRBD1 (5 bases). The CDR3 extends over 15 amino acids. Germline CDR1 is SEHNR and CDR2 is FQNEAQ (reference sequence). V shed 2 bases and J shed 0 bases, with 8 bases lying between them.

The chain couples TRBV6-5 to TRBJ2-5; the D gene is possibly TRBD2 (5 bases). The CDR3 sequence is 12 residues long. CDR1 and CDR2 (germline): MNHEY, SVGAGI. With 8 bases removed from V and 2 bases from J, the gap between germline ends came to 9 bases. The CDR3 loop reads CASRGGQETQYF. The CDR3 DNA sequence: TGTGCCAGCCGGGGTGGACAAGAGACCCAGTACTTC.

This rearrangement joins TRBV5-1 to TRBJ2-1; possible D gene TRBD2, 7 bases. This CDR3 has 17 residues. V dropped 4 bases and J dropped 0 bases, with 17 bases sitting between them. Germline CDR1 reads SGHRS; CDR2 reads YFSETQ. CDR3 bases: TGCGCCAGCAGCCCGGAGGGGGGAGGGTACTCCTACAATGAGCAGTTCTTC. This sequence encodes CASSPEGGGYSYNEQFF.

The V call is TRBV5-6, the J call TRBJ1-6; a weak D match, TRBD1 (6 bases). The CDR3 covers 15 residues. V lost 2 bases to trimming and J lost 0 bases, with 6 bases between them. Per the germline V gene, CDR1 is SGHDT and CDR2 is YYEEEE. CDR3 bases: TGTGCCAGCAGCTTACAGGGCTCCTATAATTCACCCCTCCACTTT. As protein: CASSLQGSYNSPLHF.

The V and J genes are TRBV19 and TRBJ1-1; possible D gene TRBD1, 6 bases. The V gene lost 5 bases and the J gene lost 6 bases, with 19 bases spanning the gap. Germline-derived CDR1 and CDR2 are LNHDA and SQIVND (reference sequence). The CDR3 runs to 15 residues. This CDR3 reads CASSPRQAPGAEAFF. The CDR3, as DNA: TGTGCCAGTAGTCCTCGACAGGCCCCTGGGGCTGAAGCTTTCTTT.

J is TRBJ2-7 and V is TRBV11-1, with D hard to call. The CDR3 runs 15 residues. The germline V gene has CDR1 SGHAT and CDR2 FQDESV (reference sequence). V was shortened by 1 base and J by 2 bases, with 12 bases between the two germline ends. The CDR3 region is CASSLVGATTYEQYF. The CDR3 DNA reads TGTGCCAGCAGCTTAGTAGGAGCCACTACCTACGAGCAGTACTTC.

This chain links TRBV13 with TRBJ2-5; D possibly corresponds to TRBD1 (5 bases). The CDR3 totals 14 residues. The V end was cut by 4 bases, the J end by 2 bases, with 11 bases between. Germline V lookup: CDR1 PRHDT, CDR2 FYEKMQ (reference sequence). Written as DNA, the CDR3 is TGTGCCAGCAGCTCCCCACAGGAACAAGAGACCCAGTACTTC. Translating it yields CASSSPQEQETQYF.

The chain combines TRBV5-4 with TRBJ1-1; the D is unclear. Trimming took off 1 base at V and 1 base at J, with 5 bases between the two ends. CDR3 size: 13 residues. CDR1 and CDR2 from the germline V gene are SGHNT and YYREEE (reference sequence). CDR3 loop: CASSLWGNTEAFF. CDR3 sequence (DNA): TGTGCCAGCAGCTTGTGGGGGAACACTGAAGCTTTCTTT.

The V call is TRBV6-1, the J call TRBJ1-6, with 7 bases fitting TRBD1. V lost 5 bases, J lost 10 bases, and 11 bases stayed unmatched. The CDR3 runs 15 residues. Germline lookup yields CDR1 MNHNS and CDR2 SASEGT. CDR3 nucleotide sequence: TGTGCCAGCAGTCTTGGGACAGCGGGGTCCTCACCCCTCCACTTT. Its protein is CASSLGTAGSSPLHF.

The chain uses TRBV4-1 and TRBJ1-1; the D is unclear. Trimming removed 2 bases from V and 4 bases from J, with 8 bases in between. From germline, CDR1 is MGHRA and CDR2 YSYEKL. The CDR3 contains 13 residues. CDR3 sequence reads: CASSQLGSTEAFF. The CDR3 region has the DNA TGCGCCAGCAGCCAATTGGGTTCCACTGAAGCTTTCTTT.

This clone was counted a single time. V usage is TRBV7-2 and J usage is TRBJ2-7; 9 bases match TRBD1. Trimming cost V 5 bases and J 0 bases; bases outside gene matches: 5. The germline CDR1 and CDR2 sequences are SGHTA and FQGNSA. CDR3 length equals 15 residues. CDR3 bases: TGTGCCAGCAGCCCCGGACAGGGGCCCTCCTACGAGCAGTACTTC. This gives the protein CASSPGQGPSYEQYF.

Remarks on this clone: A junction boundary mismatches the germline segment, possibly from a read error. This chain connects TRBV7-7 to TRBJ1-1; D might be TRBD1 (6 bases). Germline V gene data show CDR1 as SSHAT and CDR2 as FNYEAQ (reference sequence). The CDR3 runs to 13 residues. CDR3 nucleotide sequence: TGTGCTAGCAGCCCGACAGGAGCCACTGAAGCTTTCTTT. Translating gives CASSPTGATEAFF.

This chain uses TRBV4-1 with TRBJ2-7; 7 bases are a match to TRBD2. CDR3 length: 15 residues. Germline V CDR1 and CDR2: MGHRA, YSYEKL. J was trimmed by 2 bases and V by 3 bases; bases with no gene match: 7. This CDR3 reads CASSQGGVVPYEQYF. The CDR3 coding sequence is TGCGCCAGCAGCCAGGGGGGGGTGGTCCCCTACGAGCAGTACTTC.

V and J are TRBV9 and TRBJ2-3; 7 nucleotides line up with TRBD2. V lost 4 bases to trimming and J lost 4 bases; unmatched junction nucleotides: 12. Germline V gives CDR1 SGDLS, CDR2 YYNGEE. The CDR3 consists of 16 residues. The CDR3, as DNA: TGTGCCAGCAGCCCGTTCGCGGGAGTTGGTTCAGATACGCAGTATTTT. Encoded protein: CASSPFAGVGSDTQYF.